This section outlines one TCR beta chain sequence together with its context. Its antigen is undetermined. Cells that were CD45RO-CCR7+CD27+CD95- constituted naive CD8+ T cells. This sample stems from a study of CXCR3-negative and CXCR3-positive naive CD8 T cells. Study at large: Roughly 1.5 +/- 0.3 million TRB reads came from each library, giving some 150 million in total. Study-wide points: More hydrophobic TRB CDR3s occurred in CXCR3-positive than in CXCR3-negative naive cells.

Germline V gives CDR1 SGHRS, CDR2 YFSETQ. This CDR3 comprises 16 residues. Libraries were UMI-labeled 5' RACE TRB cDNA. TCRdb reprocessed the 5' RACE reads; each CDR3 protein has one entry and no DNA is given. The ten top clones account for roughly 1.5%, within a sample of 75,000 to 100,000 distinct CDR3 sequences. The origin of this receptor is a human donor in good health. Some clones in this sample may be carry-over from other donors' samples. This chain uses TRBV5-1 with TRBJ2-3; the TCRdb call, TRBD2, lacks DNA for checking. The sequenced material came from naive CXCR3- CD8+ T cells from blood. The subset: CD45RO-CCR7+CD27+CD95- naive CD8+ T cells lacking CXCR3 (TNR3-). CDR3 sequence reads: CASSLGTSGSTDTQYF.